Presented here are 4 T cell receptor beta chains from one specimen sequenced in a study of blood T cells in healthy people across ages. The use of a sample-barcoded 5' primer and a J-beta primer mix characterized a second PCR of 7 to 11 cycles. TCRdb itself ran the 5' RACE reads through MiXCR, one entry per CDR3 protein. Of roughly 1.7 million distinct CDR3 sequences in the sample, 30% to 40% are singletons; the top ten hold around 10%. Sequencing used blood. These TCRs come from a woman in her twenties or thirties in good health.

A few counts support this clonotype. CDR3 loop: CSARTGTSVGDTQYF. DNA of the CDR3: TGCAGTGCCCGAACCGGGACTAGCGTAGGGGATACGCAGTATTTT. The chain has TRBV20-1 and TRBJ2-3, with 10 bases that match TRBD2. The germline V gene has CDR1 DFQATT and CDR2 SNEGSKA (reference sequence). The CDR3 has 15 residues. V lost 6 bases to trimming and J lost 6 bases; unmatched junction nucleotides: 12.

This clonotype was picked up a small number of times. For the CDR3, the DNA is TGTGCCAGCAGCTTAAGGGATCTAGCCAAAAACATTCAGTACTTC. Translation: CASSLRDLAKNIQYF. The chain uses TRBV7-9 and TRBJ2-4; D gene ambiguous. From germline, CDR1 is SEHNR and CDR2 FQNEAQ (reference sequence). Trimming left V 2 bases short and J 0 bases short, with 8 bases between. The CDR3 covers 15 residues.

For this clonotype: A much larger clone lies a single base off, so this may be a read error. V is TRBV6-5 and J is TRBJ2-3; possible D gene TRBD1, 5 bases. V lost 6 bases and J lost 4, with 11 bases in between. Per germline, CDR1 MNHEY and CDR2 SVGAGI. CDR3 length: 13 amino acids. CDR3 residues: CASRARVADTQYF. The CDR3 bases are TGTGCCAGCAGGGCCAGGGTCGCAGATACGCAGTATTTT.

This chain uses TRBV4-3 with TRBJ1-6; D possibly corresponds to TRBD1 (6 bases). The CDR3 loop spans 16 amino acids. The germline V gene has CDR1 LGHNA and CDR2 YSLEER. Trimming cost V 0 bases and J 9 bases, with 15 bases left between them. CDR3 region: CASSQEGAPTTSPLHF. The CDR3 coding sequence is TGCGCCAGCAGCCAAGAGGGGGCACCCACAACTTCACCCCTCCACTTT.